These 26 T cell receptor beta chains were all obtained from the same sample, sequenced in a study of shared clonotypes between healthy human individuals (TCRdb year 2020). Libraries were built with the immunoSEQ multiplex PCR assay. The table was pulled from immuneACCESS by TCRdb, which kept in-frame rearrangements only. Such tables lose some clones; where checked, under half of the loss comes from unresolved V genes, and the rest has no known cause. This sample gives hundreds of thousands of clones in total; roughly 73% of them show up just once. The ten largest clones take up under 2% of the sample. Input material: memory CD4+ T cells sorted from blood. The cell subset or site label on this specimen signifies: CD45RA-negative fraction. All receptors come from a woman aged 25 to 45 in good health.

The chain combines TRBV28 with TRBJ2-7; D is perhaps TRBD1 (6 bases). V was trimmed by 4 bases and J by 7 bases, leaving 35 bases between them. This CDR3 has 20 amino acids. In germline, CDR1 is MDHEN, CDR2 SYDVKM. Here the CDR3 DNA reads TGTGCCAGCAGTTACCCTCCGACCCTTGTGGGGCAGGGGAAGGGGTGGGAGCAGTACTTC. Its translation is CASSYPPTLVGQGKGWEQYF.

V is TRBV28 and J is TRBJ2-5; D gene ambiguous. This CDR3 region has 14 residues. CDR1 is MDHEN, CDR2 SYDVKM, per germline. The V end was cut by 6 bases, the J end by 2 bases, with 13 bases between. The CDR3 reads CASRGWEEQETQYF. The CDR3 DNA reads as TGTGCCAGCAGAGGGTGGGAAGAGCAAGAGACCCAGTACTTC.

The V call is TRBV7-7, the J call TRBJ2-3; tentative D call: TRBD1 (6 bases). Germline CDR1 and CDR2: SSHAT and FNYEAQ (reference sequence). Trimming pared 9 bases from V and 2 bases from J, leaving 12 bases between. The CDR3 runs to 13 residues. The CDR3 here is CASATGNTDTQYF. CDR3 DNA sequence: TGTGCCAGTGCGACAGGTAACACAGATACGCAGTATTTT.

This clone came up a few times. The rearrangement links TRBV5-1 to TRBJ2-3, with 8 bases lining up with TRBD2. CDR1 and CDR2 (germline): SGHRS, YFSETQ. The V gene end was trimmed by 0 bases and the J gene end by 0 bases; junction bases not matched to a gene: 0. This CDR3 comprises 15 residues. CDR3 amino acids: CASSLVAGSTDTQYF. In DNA form, the CDR3 reads TGCGCCAGCAGCTTGGTAGCGGGAAGCACAGATACGCAGTATTTT.

This rearrangement joins TRBV5-8 to TRBJ2-3; D call uncertain. The CDR3 has 13 amino acids. Trimming took 4 bases from V and 4 from J, leaving 10 bases between them. Germline V gene lookup returns CDR1 SGHTS and CDR2 YDEGEE. The CDR3 is CASSLTPSDTQYF. As DNA, the CDR3 is TGTGCCAGCAGCCTTACACCTTCAGATACGCAGTATTTT.

V is TRBV4-1 and J is TRBJ2-1, with D possibly called TRBD1 or TRBD2 (5 bases each). Per germline, CDR1 MGHRA and CDR2 YSYEKL. The CDR3 covers 16 residues. The ends were cut back, 2 bases at V and 3 bases at J, with 14 bases in the middle. CDR3 loop: CASSQPGVGDYNEQFF. CDR3 nucleotides: TGCGCCAGCAGCCAACCCGGGGTAGGGGACTACAATGAGCAGTTCTTC.

The V gene is TRBV14, the J gene TRBJ2-1, with TRBD2 matching 8 bases. CDR1 is SGHDN, CDR2 FVKESK, per germline. The CDR3 has 13 amino acids. Losses at the gene ends were 9 bases for V and 6 bases for J; bases not matched to a gene: 7. The CDR3 is CASKERESNEQFF. The CDR3 DNA follows: TGTGCCAGTAAGGAGCGGGAGAGCAATGAGCAGTTCTTC.

Here the CDR3 reads CASSLSGVRTEAFF. The CDR3 bases are TGTGCCAGCAGCCTGTCCGGGGTTCGGACTGAAGCTTTCTTT. The chain has TRBV6-5 and TRBJ1-1; no reliable D call. The CDR3 totals 14 residues. From germline, CDR1 is MNHEY and CDR2 SVGAGI. The V end was cut by 6 bases, the J end by 5 bases, with 16 bases between.

The V call is TRBV7-2, the J call TRBJ2-7; a possible D gene is TRBD1 (6 bases). CDR3 length: 14 residues. Germline V gene lookup returns CDR1 SGHTA and CDR2 FQGNSA. V was clipped by 5 bases and J by 5 bases, with 16 bases between them. This chain's CDR3 is CASSQDWGLNEQYF. The CDR3 DNA reads TGTGCCAGCAGCCAAGACTGGGGGCTCAACGAGCAGTACTTC.

This clone appeared a few times. This chain links TRBV29-1 with TRBJ2-7; D might be TRBD1 or TRBD2, each matching 6 bases. The CDR3 is 14 residues long. V was pared by 4 bases and J by 4 bases, with 17 bases between. CDR1 is SQVTM and CDR2 is ANQGSEA in the germline V gene. CDR3 region: CSVVIPQGRYEQYF. CDR3 DNA: TGCAGCGTTGTAATCCCGCAGGGGAGGTACGAGCAGTACTTC.

The V and J genes are TRBV6-5 and TRBJ1-3; D may be TRBD1 (6 bases). From germline, CDR1 is MNHEY and CDR2 SVGAGI. Trimming shortened V by 4 bases and J by 2 bases, and 9 bases separated the two germline ends. CDR3 size: 14 residues. The CDR3 DNA sequence: TGTGCCAGCAGTTCCAGGGGTACTGGAAACACCATATATTTT. Encoded protein: CASSSRGTGNTIYF.

This clone has a handful of counts. The gene calls are TRBV6-1 and TRBJ2-7, with D perhaps matching TRBD2 (5 bases). The CDR3 is 16 amino acids. The V end lost 0 bases, the J end lost 2 bases, and 14 bases lay between the germline ends. Germline V lookup: CDR1 MNHNS, CDR2 SASEGT. The CDR3 coding sequence is TGTGCCAGCAGTGAAGCGTTTTTGAGACTAACCTACGAGCAGTACTTC. Protein product: CASSEAFLRLTYEQYF.

The gene calls are TRBV28 and TRBJ2-7, with 9 bases matching TRBD1. From germline, CDR1 is MDHEN and CDR2 SYDVKM. This CDR3 region has 19 residues. After removal of 3 bases from V and 2 bases from J, the junction contained 17 bases not matched to a gene. The CDR3 protein is CASSFSWSYGQGSAYEQYF. CDR3 coding DNA: TGTGCCAGCAGTTTTAGTTGGAGTTATGGACAGGGGTCAGCCTACGAGCAGTACTTC.

This clone was seen just once. This sample also contains other DNA sequences that code for the same CDR3. This chain connects TRBV28 to TRBJ1-1, with 7 bases identical to TRBD1. Trimming cost V 4 bases and J 5 bases; bases outside gene matches: 7. Germline loops: CDR1 MDHEN, CDR2 SYDVKM. This CDR3 is 14 amino acids long. CDR3 DNA sequence: TGTGCCAGCAGTTCTGACAGGGTCGGGACTGAAGCTTTCTTT. It encodes CASSSDRVGTEAFF.

In nucleotides, the CDR3 is TGTGCCAGCAATCTAGCGGGAATGAATGAGCAGTTCTTC. The encoded protein is CASNLAGMNEQFF. The chain is built from TRBV28 and TRBJ2-1, with 9 positions matching TRBD2. This CDR3 region has 13 residues. CDR1 and CDR2 from the germline V gene are MDHEN and SYDVKM. J was trimmed by 7 bases and V by 7 bases; bases with no gene match: 5.

This clone came up once. V and J are TRBV7-9 and TRBJ2-3; 7 bases map to TRBD2. Germline values: CDR1 SEHNR, CDR2 FQNEAQ (reference sequence). Trimming cost V 3 bases and J 1 base; bases outside gene matches: 4. This CDR3 has 15 residues. The CDR3 loop reads CASSLLTSGTDTQYF. In DNA, the CDR3 is TGTGCCAGCAGCTTGTTAACTAGCGGCACAGATACGCAGTATTTT.

V and J are TRBV11-2 and TRBJ2-7; D call uncertain. This CDR3 spans 13 amino acids. The germline CDR1 and CDR2 sequences are SGHAT and FQNNGV. V gave up 0 bases and J gave up 5 bases, with 8 bases separating them. The CDR3 DNA sequence: TGTGCCAGCAGCTTAGATCGATCCCACGAGCAGTACTTC. Translating it yields CASSLDRSHEQYF. Using reference TRBV11-2 and TRBJ2-7 for the parts outside the CDR3, the full variable domain is EAGVAQSPRYKIIEKRQSVAFWCNPISGHATLYWYQQILGQGPKLLIQFQNNGVVDDSQLPKDRFSAERLKGVDSTLKIQPAKLEDSAVYLCASSLDRSHEQYFGPGTRLTVT.

The chain recombines TRBV7-9 with TRBJ2-7; D gene unclear. The V gene lost 5 bases and the J gene lost 6 bases, with 11 bases spanning the gap. The CDR3 has 12 amino acids. CDR1 and CDR2 (germline): SEHNR, FQNEAQ (reference sequence). This CDR3 reads CASSITRAEQYF. The CDR3 DNA reads TGTGCCAGCAGCATTACAAGAGCCGAGCAGTACTTC.

The V gene is TRBV7-9, the J gene TRBJ1-4; no definite D call. Deletions cut 5 bases from V and 8 bases from J, with 21 bases between. CDR1 SEHNR and CDR2 FQNEAQ come from the germline V gene (reference sequence). This CDR3 is built from 16 residues. The chain's CDR3 is CASSAGGQVIGEKLFF. CDR3 nucleotides: TGTGCCAGCAGCGCGGGCGGGCAGGTGATTGGCGAAAAACTGTTTTTT.

This clone was seen just once. The chain combines TRBV5-5 with TRBJ2-2; TRBD2 aligns across 7 bases. The germline CDR1 and CDR2 sequences are SGHKS and YYEKEE (reference sequence). This CDR3 is built from 16 residues. Trimming took 3 bases from V and 2 from J; bases not matched to a gene: 7. Here the CDR3 DNA reads TGTGCCAGCAGCTACACTAGCGCATTAAACACCGGGGAGCTGTTTTTT. The encoded protein is CASSYTSALNTGELFF.

The chain combines TRBV6-6 with TRBJ1-5, with D possibly matching TRBD1 (5 bases). Germline values: CDR1 MNHNY, CDR2 SVGAGI (reference sequence). Between the trimmed V and J ends, which lost 2 bases and 13 bases, there was a span of 9 bases. This CDR3 region has 11 residues. CDR3 sequence (DNA): TGTGCCAGCAGTTACAGGGGACCGCAGCATTTT. This translates into CASSYRGPQHF.

The DNA of the CDR3 is TGTGCCAGCAGTTACTTGATCAATCAGCCCCAGCATTTT. It codes for CASSYLINQPQHF. The chain carries TRBV6-5 and TRBJ1-5; D not certain. The germline V gene encodes CDR1 MNHEY and CDR2 SVGAGI. The CDR3 runs 13 residues. V was shortened by 1 base and J by 3 bases, with 4 bases between the two germline ends.

This clone has a count of ten or more. The chain joins TRBV12-5 to TRBJ2-1, with D hard to call. CDR1 and CDR2 from the germline V gene are LGHNT and FRNRAP. This CDR3 is 14 amino acids long. Between the trimmed V and J ends, which lost 0 bases and 2 bases, there was a span of 5 bases. Written as DNA, the CDR3 is TGTGCTAGTGGTTTGGTACCCCCCTACAATGAGCAGTTCTTC. Translation gives CASGLVPPYNEQFF.

The chain is built from TRBV7-2 and TRBJ1-1, with D unclear. Germline V gene lookup returns CDR1 SGHTA and CDR2 FQGNSA. This CDR3 spans 13 amino acids. With 8 bases removed from V and 3 bases from J, the gap between germline ends came to 13 bases. CDR3 in amino acids: CASHTQRDTEAFF. For the CDR3, the DNA is TGTGCCAGCCATACCCAGAGGGACACTGAAGCTTTCTTT.

The chain employs TRBV19 and TRBJ2-5; 7 nucleotides align to TRBD1. The length of the CDR3 is 15 residues. V lost 7 bases, J lost 0 bases, and 8 bases stayed unmatched. CDR1 is LNHDA and CDR2 is SQIVND in the germline V gene (reference sequence). CDR3: CASTKSRGYQETQYF. CDR3 coding DNA: TGTGCCAGTACCAAGTCCAGGGGGTACCAAGAGACCCAGTACTTC.

The chain combines TRBV2 with TRBJ1-2, with 9 bases that match TRBD1. The CDR3 is 16 residues long. V lost 2 bases, J lost 7 bases, and 11 bases stayed unmatched. The germline V gene encodes CDR1 SNHLY and CDR2 FYNNEI. Written as DNA, the CDR3 is TGTGCCAGCAGTGAAACTTCCGGGACAGGGTGGCGTGGCTACACCTTC. It is translated as CASSETSGTGWRGYTF.